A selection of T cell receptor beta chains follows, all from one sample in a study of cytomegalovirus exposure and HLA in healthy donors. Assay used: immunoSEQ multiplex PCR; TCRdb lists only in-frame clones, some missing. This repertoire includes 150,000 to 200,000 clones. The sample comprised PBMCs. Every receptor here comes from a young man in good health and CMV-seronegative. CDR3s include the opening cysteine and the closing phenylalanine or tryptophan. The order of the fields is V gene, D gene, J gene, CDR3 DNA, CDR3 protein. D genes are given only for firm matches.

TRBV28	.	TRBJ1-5	TGTGCCAGCAGGACGGGATCCGAGGGGGATCAGCCCCAGCATTTT	CASRTGSEGDQPQHF
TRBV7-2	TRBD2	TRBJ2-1	TGTGCCAGCACGCGGCGGGGGAGGGGCAATGAGCAGTTCTTC	CASTRRGRGNEQFF
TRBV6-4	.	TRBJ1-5	TGTGCCAGCAGGGGAGACGGCCCCAATCAGCCCCAGCATTTT	CASRGDGPNQPQHF
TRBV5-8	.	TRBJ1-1	TGTGCCAGCAGCTTGCAGGCAGGGCGAGGAACTGAAGCTTTCTTT	CASSLQAGRGTEAFF
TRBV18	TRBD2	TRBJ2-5	TGTGCCAGCTCAGAACTAGCGGGGAACCAAGAGACCCAGTACTTC	CASSELAGNQETQYF
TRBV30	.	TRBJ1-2	TGTGCCTGGAGTGCTCAGGCACAGGGTTTGCTTAGTGGTTACACCTTC	CAWSAQAQGLLSGYTF
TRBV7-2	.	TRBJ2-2	TGTGCCAGCAGCTTTCGGCAGGGGAACACCGGGGAGCTGTTTTTT	CASSFRQGNTGELFF
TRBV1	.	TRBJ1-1	TGCACCAGCAGCCCCCTAGCAGACTACACTGAAGCTTTCTTT	CTSSPLADYTEAFF
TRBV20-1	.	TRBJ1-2	TGCAGTGCTTTATTCTATGGCTACACCTTC	CSALFYGYTF
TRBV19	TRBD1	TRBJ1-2	TGTGCCAGTAGTATAGGGGGACAGGGCTATGGCTACACCTTC	CASSIGGQGYGYTF
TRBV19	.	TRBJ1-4	TGTGCCAGCAGAGCGGGGTCTAATGAAAAACTGTTTTTT	CASRAGSNEKLFF
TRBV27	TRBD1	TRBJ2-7	TGTGCCAGCAGTTTATTCTCAGGGGGCTCCGAGCAGTACTTC	CASSLFSGGSEQYF
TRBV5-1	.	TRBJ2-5	TGCGCCAGCAGCGCGACCGGGACATACCAAGAGACCCAGTACTTC	CASSATGTYQETQYF
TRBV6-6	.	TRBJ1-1	TGTGCCAGCAGTCCAATGAACACTGAAGCTTTCTTT	CASSPMNTEAFF
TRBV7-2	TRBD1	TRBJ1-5	TGTGCCAGCAGCTACGGACAGGGAATACAGCCCCAGCATTTT	CASSYGQGIQPQHF
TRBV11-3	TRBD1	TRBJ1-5	TGTGCCAGCAGCTCGGACAGGTGGAATCAGCCCCAGCATTTT	CASSSDRWNQPQHF
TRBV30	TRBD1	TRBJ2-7	TGTGCCTGGAGTGTTTTGAGGCAGGGGGCGCGAATTGAGTACTTC	CAWSVLRQGARIEYF
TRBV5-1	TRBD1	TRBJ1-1	TGCGCCAGCAGCTTTATAGCAGGGGGCGCTACTGAAGCTTTCTTT	CASSFIAGGATEAFF
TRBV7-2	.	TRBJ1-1	TGTGCCAGCAGCTTAGTTTCGGCTGAAGCTTTCTTT	CASSLVSAEAFF
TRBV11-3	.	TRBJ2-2	TGTGCCAGCAGCCTTGGGACTGCGAACACCGGGGAGCTGTTTTTT	CASSLGTANTGELFF
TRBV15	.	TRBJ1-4	TGTGCCACCAGCAGAGATCTTGGGGCGGGGGCCGAAAAACTGTTTTTT	CATSRDLGAGAEKLFF
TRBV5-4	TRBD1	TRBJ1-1	TGTGCCAGCAGCGAGACAGGGGCGCTTGATGAAGCTTTCTTT	CASSETGALDEAFF
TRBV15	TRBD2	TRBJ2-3	TGTGCCACCAGCAGAGGTTGGACTAGCGGGAGAACAGATACGCAGTATTTT	CATSRGWTSGRTDTQYF
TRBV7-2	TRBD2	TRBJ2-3	TGTGCCAGCAGCTTAGCGGGTAGCGGGGCGGGGTCGCAGTATTTT	CASSLAGSGAGSQYF
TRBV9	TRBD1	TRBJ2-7	TGTGCCAGCAGCGTAGAGGGGGCAGGGGCCGAGCAGTACTTC	CASSVEGAGAEQYF
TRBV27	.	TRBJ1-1	TGTGCCAGCAGGATGACAGGCATGAACACTGAAGCTTTCTTT	CASRMTGMNTEAFF
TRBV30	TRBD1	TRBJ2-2	TGTGCCTGGCCGACAGGGGGAAGTGCGGACACCGGGGAGCTGTTTTTT	CAWPTGGSADTGELFF
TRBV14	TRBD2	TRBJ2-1	TGTGCCAGCAGTCTCCTGACTAGCCTTCCGGGTTACAATGAGCAGTTCTTC	CASSLLTSLPGYNEQFF
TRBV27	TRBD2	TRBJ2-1	TGTGCCAGCAGTCCAGGGACTAGCATCTACAATGAGCAGTTCTTC	CASSPGTSIYNEQFF
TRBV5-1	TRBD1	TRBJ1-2	TGCGCCAGCAGCTCCCAACAGGGGACCTATGGCTACACCTTC	CASSSQQGTYGYTF
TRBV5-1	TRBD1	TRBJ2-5	TGCGCCAGCAGCTTGGCAGGGACAGGGCTGGAGACCCAGTACTTC	CASSLAGTGLETQYF
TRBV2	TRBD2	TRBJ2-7	TGTGCCAGCAGTGAAACTAGCGCCTACGAGCAGTACTTC	CASSETSAYEQYF
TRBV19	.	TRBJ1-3	TGTGCCAGTAGTATAGTGTACATCTCTGGAAACACCATATATTTT	CASSIVYISGNTIYF
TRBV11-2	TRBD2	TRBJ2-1	TGTGCCAGCAGCTTAGTGGGGGGGTCCTACAATGAGCAGTTCTTC	CASSLVGGSYNEQFF
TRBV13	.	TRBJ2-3	TGTGCCAGCAGTCAAAACGGACTATCCACAGATACGCAGTATTTT	CASSQNGLSTDTQYF
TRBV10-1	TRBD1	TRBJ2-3	TGCGCCAGCGGCCCGACAGGGGACCCCACAGATACGCAGTATTTT	CASGPTGDPTDTQYF
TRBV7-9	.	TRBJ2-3	TGTGCCAGCAGCGACGCTCCGGGACAAGTGATACGAGATACGCAGTATTTT	CASSDAPGQVIRDTQYF
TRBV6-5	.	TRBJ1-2	TGTGCCAGCCAGGGGCAGGGCTATGGCTACACCTTC	CASQGQGYGYTF
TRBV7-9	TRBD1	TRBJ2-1	TGTGCCAGCAGCGGACAGGTGGGGTGGGGGCAGTTCTTC	CASSGQVGWGQFF
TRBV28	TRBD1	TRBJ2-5	TGTGCCAGCAGTTGGGACAGACGGACCCAGTACTTC	CASSWDRRTQYF